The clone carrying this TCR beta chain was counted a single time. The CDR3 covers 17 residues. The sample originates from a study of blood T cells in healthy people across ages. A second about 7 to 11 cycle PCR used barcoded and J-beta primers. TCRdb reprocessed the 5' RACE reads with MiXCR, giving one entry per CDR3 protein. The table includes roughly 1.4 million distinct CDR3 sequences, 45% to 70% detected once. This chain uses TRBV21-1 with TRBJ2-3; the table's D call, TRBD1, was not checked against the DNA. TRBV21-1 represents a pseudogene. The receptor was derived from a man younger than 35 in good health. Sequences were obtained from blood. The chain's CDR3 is CASSKGAGETSTDTQYF. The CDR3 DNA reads TGTGCCAGCAGCAAAGGGGCCGGGGAAACTAGCACAGATACGCAGTATTTT.